This T cell receptor (beta chain) derives from a study of blood T cell repertoires in COVID-19. This CDR3 is built from 18 residues. Trimming pared 6 bases from V and 0 bases from J, leaving 21 bases between. Germline V gene lookup returns CDR1 KGHSH and CDR2 LQKENI. Participant ages covered about 18 to 89 years across 20 to 30 US areas. Assignments of participants to cohorts depended upon their own reported clinical history. This clone was recorded only once. The authors' processing: From reference gene primer amplification, estimates of nucleated cell counts were derived. Data came from immunoSEQ multiplex PCR; TCRdb stores just in-frame clones and leaves some out. That table is the source of V, J and clone size, and D and trimming were worked out from the DNA. This table has about 200,000 clones, around 82% appearing once.

The sequence was collected from a woman aged 45-65 years who had been exposed to COVID-19. The rearrangement joins TRBV18 to TRBJ1-3, with D possibly TRBD1 on 5 matching bases. The sequencing input was PBMCs or T cells enriched from blood (not recorded which). The CDR3 loop is CASSLDSPIPSSGNTIYF. As DNA, the CDR3 is TGTGCCAGCTCTCTAGACAGCCCAATACCGAGCTCTGGAAACACCATATATTTT.